These 8 T cell receptor beta chains share one sample of origin, sequenced in a study of PD-1 blockade in classical Hodgkin lymphoma. Brentuximab vedotin exposure varied among the patients, all of whom had relapsed after autologous stem cell transplantation. Clones were read by immunoSEQ multiplex PCR, and TCRdb kept only the in-frame ones, dropping some. Among around 39,000 clones listed, just over 75% were seen once. Here the sequenced sample was peripheral blood mononuclear cells (PBMCs), taken before the second cycle of nivolumab. The receptors derive from a human donor with classical Hodgkin lymphoma.

This chain connects TRBV12-5 to TRBJ2-7; D is undetermined. Germline V gives CDR1 LGHNT, CDR2 FRNRAP. This CDR3 is 14 amino acids long. Trimming shortened V by 6 bases and J by 1 base, and 13 bases separated the two germline ends. The CDR3 here is CASGVDVASYEQYF. The CDR3, as DNA: TGTGCTAGTGGCGTCGATGTGGCTTCCTACGAGCAGTACTTC.

This clone was counted once. The chain employs TRBV6-6 and TRBJ1-3, with D tentatively TRBD1 (5 bases). Germline-derived CDR1 and CDR2 are MNHNY and SVGAGI (reference sequence). V dropped 2 bases and J dropped 0 bases, with 8 bases sitting between them. The CDR3 runs 15 residues. The CDR3 DNA reads as TGTGCCAGCAGTTACGCCGGGGCCTCTGGAAACACCATATATTTT. Residues: CASSYAGASGNTIYF.

This clone was picked up a small number of times. The chain has TRBV13 and TRBJ2-2, with 7 bases that match TRBD1. Per the germline V gene, CDR1 is PRHDT and CDR2 is FYEKMQ (reference sequence). J lost 4 bases, V lost 4 bases, and 6 bases had no gene match. The CDR3 has 15 amino acids. The CDR3 sequence is CASSYQGVSTGELFF. CDR3 nucleotides: TGTGCCAGCAGCTACCAGGGGGTCTCCACCGGGGAGCTGTTTTTT.

The rearrangement joins TRBV11-2 to TRBJ2-6, with D possibly TRBD1 on 5 matching bases. This CDR3 region has 14 residues. V lost 8 bases to trimming and J lost 0 bases, with 8 bases between them. Per the germline V gene, CDR1 is SGHAT and CDR2 is FQNNGV. The CDR3 here is CASRRVSGANVLTF. The DNA of the CDR3 is TGTGCCAGCCGCAGGGTCTCTGGGGCCAACGTCCTGACTTTC.

Note on this clone: The same CDR3 arises from other DNA sequences in this sample as well. The genes are TRBV7-2 and TRBJ1-6; D might be TRBD1 (5 bases). This CDR3 has 13 amino acids. Germline assignment: CDR1 SGHTA and CDR2 FQGNSA. V was clipped by 2 bases and J by 7 bases, with 6 bases between them. DNA for the CDR3: TGTGCCAGCAGCTTACAGGGAAATTCACCCCTCCACTTT. Translation: CASSLQGNSPLHF.

The chain uses TRBV29-1 and TRBJ2-7; TRBD2 is a possible D gene (5 bases). Germline V CDR1 and CDR2: SQVTM, ANQGSEA. The CDR3 contains 13 residues. The ends were cut back, 7 bases at V and 0 bases at J, with 13 bases in the middle. The chain's CDR3 is CSGREASSYEQYF. The CDR3 DNA follows: TGCAGCGGCCGGGAAGCCAGCTCCTACGAGCAGTACTTC.

The rearrangement uses TRBV5-1 and TRBJ2-5; possible D gene TRBD2, 7 bases. Germline V CDR1 and CDR2: SGHRS, YFSETQ. The V end lost 0 bases, the J end lost 2 bases, and 11 bases lay between the germline ends. The CDR3 has 15 residues. The CDR3 DNA reads as TGCGCCAGCAGCTTGGAAGGGGGGGCTCAAGAGACCCAGTACTTC. Residues: CASSLEGGAQETQYF.

The V call is TRBV19, the J call TRBJ2-5; no clear D gene. The germline V and J ends were trimmed by 4 bases and 11 bases, with 11 bases remaining between them. Germline loops: CDR1 LNHDA, CDR2 SQIVND (reference sequence). This CDR3 has 11 amino acids. The CDR3 DNA follows: TGTGCCAGTAGTACGGCCACAGCTCAGTACTTC. Protein sequence: CASSTATAQYF.